This T cell receptor beta chain was recorded in a study of blood T cell repertoires in COVID-19 (dated by TCRdb to the early 2020s). Some background on the complete study: Samples from collaborators originated in the United States, Italy and Spain and spanned both the acute and convalescent phases of COVID-19. Nearly every sample came with metadata listing a de-identified subject ID, COVID-19 status, age in years and sex. Where available, HLA class I and class II types were taken from metadata supplied by the sample provider and were not determined by assay-based typing. The samples were drawn from the first 160 participants of the ongoing ImmuneRACE study and from some 1,300 subjects provided by 6 global collaborators. The material from the prospective study consisted of cDNA or gDNA derived from T cells, B-cell-depleted T cells, or PBMCs. The dataset comprised deeply sampled blood TCRbeta repertoires from subjects exposed to, actively infected with, or recovered from COVID-19. The repertoires were released in a freely available public database intended as a resource for research on the immune response to SARS-CoV-2. General findings and caveats noted by the study authors: How much clinical and demographic metadata was included differed by source and by participant, and the metadata was provided uncurated.

In the case of this clone: The antigen it recognizes is unknown. Per-nucleotide qualities are absent, and no much larger clonotype sits a single base away. The same CDR3 arises from other DNA sequences in this sample as well.

TCRbeta CDR3 regions were amplified from genomic DNA using the immunoSEQ Assay, a bias-controlled multiplex PCR. The authors' analysis ran thus. Nucleated cell counts per sample were estimated from amplification of reference gene primers within the assay. Sequence reads were collapsed and filtered to measure the absolute abundance of every unique TCRbeta CDR3 rearrangement. For each sample, productive Simpson clonality was calculated by taking the square root of Simpson's diversity index across productive rearrangements. TCRdb carries this immuneACCESS record with in-frame sequences only. Its versions omit some clonotypes, under half of them owing to an unresolved V gene in the studies checked, with the rest unexplained. Clone size and the V and J calls come from that table; the DNA yielded D and trimming. In all, the sample holds some 220,000 clones, and approximately 82% of those were seen once. The top ten hold roughly 8.7% of the sample.

Whole blood was collected in K2EDTA tubes by collaborating institutions according to the institutions' own protocols. For TCRbeta analysis, collaborators shipped samples as frozen whole blood, isolated PBMCs, or DNA extracted from either of those sample types. Sequenced: peripheral blood. This receptor was identified in a middle-aged man with active or convalescent COVID-19.

The encoded CDR3 is CASSLAGQNTEAFF. In nucleotide form, the sequence is TGCGCCAGCAGCTTGGCGGGTCAGAACACTGAAGCTTTCTTT. The rearrangement joined TRBV5-1 to TRBJ1-1, with no confident D gene call. Inclusive of the bounding cysteine and phenylalanine, the CDR3 is 14 residues long. Only the CDR3 DNA is retained, 42 bases long and in frame from the first base. The germline V gene supplies CDR1 SGHRS and CDR2 YFSETQ. The V and J ends are trimmed by 0 bases and 1 base, leaving 7 bases between them.